This T cell receptor beta chain derives from a study of cytomegalovirus exposure and HLA in healthy donors. This clone was seen a single time. Its antigen is currently unknown. Trimming removed 4 bases from V and 0 bases from J, with 13 bases in between. The CDR3 is made up of 16 amino acids. Germline values: CDR1 SGHNT, CDR2 YYREEE (reference sequence). It was with 60 Vbeta and 13 Jbeta primers that the PCR ran. Data came from immunoSEQ multiplex PCR; TCRdb stores just in-frame clones and leaves some out. The data contain approximately 150,000 clones, roughly four fifths of them singletons. General observations from the study: In vitro testing confirmed three CMV-associated chains as specific for CMV antigens.

This TCR came from a woman aged 18-30 years in good health and CMV-seropositive. The chain is built from TRBV5-4 and TRBJ2-2, with a tentative D call TRBD1 (7 bases). What was sequenced was PBMCs. Here the CDR3 reads CASSRGRGTNTGELFF. The CDR3 DNA is TGTGCCAGCAGCAGGGGGCGGGGAACGAACACCGGGGAGCTGTTTTTT.